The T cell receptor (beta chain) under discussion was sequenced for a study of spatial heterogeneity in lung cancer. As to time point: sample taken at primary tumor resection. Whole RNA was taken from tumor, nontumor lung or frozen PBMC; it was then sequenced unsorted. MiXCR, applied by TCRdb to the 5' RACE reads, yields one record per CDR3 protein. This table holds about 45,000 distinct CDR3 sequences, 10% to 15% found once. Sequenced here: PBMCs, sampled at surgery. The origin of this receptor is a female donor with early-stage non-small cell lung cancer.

CDR3: CASSPGSGEAFF. CDR3 nucleotides: TGTGCCAGCAGCCCGGGATCAGGTGAAGCTTTCTTT. The chain has TRBV7-9 and TRBJ1-1; D remains ambiguous. CDR1 and CDR2 (germline): SEHNR, FQNEAQ (reference sequence). Trimming took 5 bases from V and 7 from J, leaving 11 bases between them. The CDR3 is made up of 12 amino acids.